One TCR beta chain is described in this entry. MiXCR was run by TCRdb on the RT-PCR reads, yielding one entry per CDR3 protein. The table records some 570,000 distinct CDR3 sequences, about 10% of them present only once. V trimming: 5 bases; J trimming: 5 bases; junction bases outside the gene matches: 6. The CDR3 has 16 residues. The sample originates from a study of response to subunit inactivated influenza vaccine. The same data also went into a second study, on T cells expressing NK-cell markers. That source notes: For TCR beta, cDNA was produced by 5'RACE template switching with UMIs.

The receptor was derived from a man between 45 and 60 years old who received an inactivated influenza vaccine. The chain has TRBV12-3 or TRBV12-4 and TRBJ2-2; TRBD2 aligns across 12 bases. Sample: PBMCs from blood, taken on the day of vaccination. The CDR3 DNA reads as TGTGCCAGCAGTCCTACTAGCGGGGGGACGACCGGGGAGCTGTTTTTT. As protein: CASSPTSGGTTGELFF.